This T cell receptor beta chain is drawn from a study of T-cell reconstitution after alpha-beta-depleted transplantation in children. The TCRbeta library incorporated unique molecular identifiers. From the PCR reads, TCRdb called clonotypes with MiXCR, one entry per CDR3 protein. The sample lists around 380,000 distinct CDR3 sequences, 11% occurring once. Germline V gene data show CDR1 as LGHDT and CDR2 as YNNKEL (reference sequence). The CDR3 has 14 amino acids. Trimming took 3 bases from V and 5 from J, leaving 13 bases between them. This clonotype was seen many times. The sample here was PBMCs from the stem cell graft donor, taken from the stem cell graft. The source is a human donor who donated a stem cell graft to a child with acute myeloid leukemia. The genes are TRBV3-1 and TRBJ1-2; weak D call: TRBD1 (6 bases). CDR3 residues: CASSQGPGAYGYTF. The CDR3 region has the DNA TGTGCCAGCAGCCAGGGGCCGGGGGCGTATGGCTACACCTTC.